This T cell receptor (beta chain) is from a study of blood T cell repertoires in COVID-19. Across the whole study: Sites across the United States, Italy and Spain contributed samples from acute and convalescent COVID-19. Sources were T cells, B-cell-depleted T cells, or PBMCs; the material itself was cDNA or gDNA.

From germline, CDR1 is LNHDA and CDR2 SQIVND (reference sequence). The CDR3 is 15 amino acids. Trimming left V 6 bases short and J 3 bases short, with 18 bases between. As originally analysed: For nucleated cells, counts were estimated from reference gene primer amplification. The method was immunoSEQ multiplex PCR; TCRdb's version includes in-frame clones alone and lacks a portion of them. The V and J calls and the clone size are those of that table, but D and trimming were determined from the DNA. The sample holds around 93,000 clones, 88% seen once. The sequencing input was peripheral blood. The rearrangement links TRBV19 to TRBJ2-7; D is possibly TRBD2 (7 bases). The sequence was collected from a man older than 75 with acute or convalescent COVID-19. CDR3 protein: CASRGGLGGLYEQYF. CDR3 nucleotides: TGTGCCAGTAGGGGGGGGCTTGGTGGGCTCTACGAGCAGTACTTC. Filled out from reference TRBV19 and TRBJ2-7, the complete variable domain reads DGGITQSPKYLFRKEGQNVTLSCEQNLNHDAMYWYRQDPGQGLRLIYYSQIVNDFQKGDIAEGYSVSREKKESFPLTVTSAQKNPTAFYLCASRGGLGGLYEQYFGPGTRLTVT.